This section outlines one T cell receptor beta chain sequence together with its context. The antigen remains undetermined. The source of the sample is a study of spatial heterogeneity in lung cancer. Study-level results: Resection saw ubiquitous expanded tumor TCRs appear in blood more than follow-up did.

The time point denotes: sample taken at primary tumor resection. Unsorted samples of tumor, nontumor lung or frozen PBMC had their whole RNA sequenced. Germline CDR1 reads LGHDT; CDR2 reads YNNKEL (reference sequence). V was pared by 0 bases and J by 8 bases, with 16 bases between. The CDR3 runs 15 residues. One entry per CDR3 protein, called by TCRdb with MiXCR from the 5' RACE reads. The sample includes approximately 81,000 distinct CDR3 sequences, roughly 12% of them seen just once. The specimen was PBMCs, collected at surgery. The V gene is TRBV3-1, the J gene TRBJ1-1, with a possible D match to TRBD1 (5 bases). The clonotype was recovered from a male donor with early-stage non-small cell lung cancer. The CDR3 nucleotides are TGTGCCAGCAGCCAAGACCCCCAGGGAAAGGGCGAAGCTTTCTTT. Encoded protein: CASSQDPQGKGEAFF.